A selection of T cell receptor beta chains follows, all from one sample in a study of vaccination effects on CD4 cells after COVID-19. Clones were sequenced by immunoSEQ multiplex PCR, and TCRdb holds only the in-frame ones, with some missing. Of over 35,000 clones listed, 76% are singletons. Their specific antigens are unknown. The material was CD4+ T cells from PBMCs cultured without peptide, obtained after COVID-19 vaccination. These receptors were collected from a human donor who had a prior SARS-CoV-2 infection. The CDR3 runs from the conserved cysteine through the conserved F or W. Fields, in order: D gene, clone size, CDR3 length, J gene, V gene, CDR3 protein, CDR3 DNA. A D gene is named only where the DNA matches it firmly. Expanded clones are given a class, and other clones once, few, many or no size at all.

d_gene: TRBD2
abundance: -
len: 18
j_gene: TRBJ2-3
v_gene: TRBV9
CDR3aa: CASSLTPGLAASTDTQYF
CDR3nt: TGTGCCAGCAGCCTAACCCCGGGACTAGCCGCTAGCACAGATACGCAGTATTTT

d_gene: -
abundance: few
len: 12
j_gene: TRBJ2-7
v_gene: TRBV6-2/TRBV6-3
CDR3aa: CASSYVRYEQYF
CDR3nt: TGTGCCAGCAGTTACGTGCGGTACGAGCAGTACTTC

d_gene: -
abundance: once
len: 11
j_gene: TRBJ1-4
v_gene: TRBV3-1/TRBV3-2
CDR3aa: CASSQAGKLFF
CDR3nt: TGTGCCAGCAGCCAAGCGGGAAAACTGTTTTTT

d_gene: -
abundance: -
len: 14
j_gene: TRBJ2-7
v_gene: TRBV7-9
CDR3aa: CASREDREAGEQYF
CDR3nt: TGTGCCAGCAGAGAAGACAGGGAGGCGGGCGAGCAGTACTTC

d_gene: -
abundance: -
len: 14
j_gene: TRBJ2-7
v_gene: TRBV3-1/TRBV3-2
CDR3aa: CASSQSGNGAEQYF
CDR3nt: TGTGCCAGCAGCCAATCGGGAAATGGGGCCGAGCAGTACTTC

d_gene: -
abundance: few
len: 16
j_gene: TRBJ2-1
v_gene: TRBV7-9
CDR3aa: CASSSAAQVFYNEQFF
CDR3nt: TGTGCCAGCAGCTCCGCGGCGCAGGTATTTTACAATGAGCAGTTCTTC

d_gene: -
abundance: -
len: 14
j_gene: TRBJ2-1
v_gene: TRBV5-8
CDR3aa: CASSTIGPGRLKFF
CDR3nt: TGTGCCAGCAGCACGATAGGACCAGGGAGACTTAAGTTCTTC

d_gene: -
abundance: -
len: 14
j_gene: TRBJ2-5
v_gene: TRBV19
CDR3aa: CASSPGHSFETQYF
CDR3nt: TGTGCCAGTTCCCCGGGACATTCTTTTGAGACCCAGTACTTC

d_gene: TRBD2
abundance: -
len: 14
j_gene: TRBJ2-3
v_gene: TRBV7-2
CDR3aa: CASSPSGRTDTQYF
CDR3nt: TGTGCCAGCAGCCCTAGCGGACGCACAGATACGCAGTATTTT

d_gene: TRBD1
abundance: -
len: 13
j_gene: TRBJ1-1
v_gene: TRBV19
CDR3aa: CASRDRGDTEAFF
CDR3nt: TGTGCCAGTAGAGACAGGGGAGACACTGAAGCTTTCTTT

d_gene: TRBD1
abundance: -
len: 17
j_gene: TRBJ1-1
v_gene: TRBV5-6
CDR3aa: CASSSLRTGGTDTEAFF
CDR3nt: TGTGCCAGCAGCTCCCTCCGGACAGGGGGCACGGACACTGAAGCTTTCTTT

d_gene: -
abundance: -
len: 12
j_gene: TRBJ2-5
v_gene: TRBV6-6
CDR3aa: CASSYAKETQYF
CDR3nt: TGTGCCAGCAGTTACGCCAAAGAGACCCAGTACTTC

d_gene: TRBD2
abundance: medium-sized
len: 18
j_gene: TRBJ2-6
v_gene: TRBV3-1/TRBV3-2
CDR3aa: CASSQVAGAPSGANVLTF
CDR3nt: TGTGCCAGCAGCCAAGTAGCGGGGGCCCCCTCTGGGGCCAACGTCCTGACTTTC

d_gene: -
abundance: once
len: 13
j_gene: TRBJ1-5
v_gene: TRBV30
CDR3aa: CAWNRDSNQPQHF
CDR3nt: TGTGCCTGGAACAGGGATAGCAATCAGCCCCAGCATTTT

d_gene: TRBD1
abundance: -
len: 15
j_gene: TRBJ1-1
v_gene: TRBV5-1
CDR3aa: CASSLGQGANTEAFF
CDR3nt: TGCGCCAGCAGCTTGGGACAGGGGGCGAACACTGAAGCTTTCTTT

d_gene: TRBD1
abundance: few
len: 14
j_gene: TRBJ2-7
v_gene: TRBV10-3
CDR3aa: CAIRPGTGTHEQYF
CDR3nt: TGTGCCATCAGACCCGGGACAGGGACCCACGAGCAGTACTTC

d_gene: -
abundance: -
len: 16
j_gene: TRBJ2-3
v_gene: TRBV6-6
CDR3aa: CASSWGAGGITDTQYF
CDR3nt: TGTGCCAGCAGTTGGGGGGCCGGCGGGATAACGGATACGCAGTATTTT

d_gene: -
abundance: -
len: 14
j_gene: TRBJ1-2
v_gene: TRBV5-1
CDR3aa: CASSSGTPSSGYTF
CDR3nt: TGCGCCAGCAGCTCCGGGACCCCTTCCTCTGGCTACACCTTC

d_gene: -
abundance: -
len: 13
j_gene: TRBJ2-5
v_gene: TRBV5-1
CDR3aa: CASSLPGGETQYF
CDR3nt: TGCGCCAGCAGCCTGCCTGGAGGCGAGACCCAGTACTTC

d_gene: -
abundance: once
len: 15
j_gene: TRBJ2-3
v_gene: TRBV11-3
CDR3aa: CASSLGPQSSDTQYF
CDR3nt: TGTGCCAGCAGCTTAGGGCCGCAGAGCTCAGATACGCAGTATTTT

d_gene: TRBD1
abundance: -
len: 16
j_gene: TRBJ2-3
v_gene: TRBV19
CDR3aa: CASRNPGQGATDTQYF
CDR3nt: TGTGCCAGTAGGAACCCGGGACAGGGGGCTACAGATACGCAGTATTTT

d_gene: TRBD1
abundance: -
len: 16
j_gene: TRBJ2-3
v_gene: TRBV5-6
CDR3aa: CASSLVRRDREDPQYF
CDR3nt: TGTGCCAGCAGCTTGGTCCGCCGGGACAGGGAAGATCCGCAGTATTTT

d_gene: TRBD1
abundance: few
len: 15
j_gene: TRBJ1-2
v_gene: TRBV6-1
CDR3aa: CASSERQGSNYGYTF
CDR3nt: TGTGCCAGCAGTGAAAGACAGGGGTCTAACTATGGCTACACCTTC

d_gene: -
abundance: medium-sized
len: 14
j_gene: TRBJ2-5
v_gene: TRBV7-3
CDR3aa: CASSPTGLQETQYF
CDR3nt: TGTGCCAGCAGCCCCACAGGGCTGCAAGAGACCCAGTACTTC

d_gene: -
abundance: -
len: 19
j_gene: TRBJ1-2
v_gene: TRBV13
CDR3aa: CASSPPALYRAGVFYGYTF
CDR3nt: TGTGCCAGCAGCCCACCGGCGCTTTACCGCGCAGGGGTATTCTATGGCTACACCTTC

d_gene: TRBD2
abundance: -
len: 19
j_gene: TRBJ2-3
v_gene: TRBV7-3
CDR3aa: CASSLFSSGGPASTDTQYF
CDR3nt: TGTGCCAGCAGCTTATTTTCTAGCGGGGGCCCTGCTAGCACAGATACGCAGTATTTT

d_gene: TRBD2
abundance: -
len: 15
j_gene: TRBJ2-3
v_gene: TRBV10-3
CDR3aa: CAIKKAGGPADTQYF
CDR3nt: TGTGCCATCAAAAAAGCGGGAGGGCCTGCAGATACGCAGTATTTT

d_gene: -
abundance: -
len: 14
j_gene: TRBJ2-3
v_gene: TRBV5-1
CDR3aa: CASSLVLATDTQYF
CDR3nt: TGCGCCAGCAGCTTGGTGTTAGCTACAGATACGCAGTATTTT

d_gene: -
abundance: -
len: 15
j_gene: TRBJ2-7
v_gene: TRBV6-1
CDR3aa: CASSEEGQPSYEQYF
CDR3nt: TGTGCCAGCAGTGAAGAGGGACAACCGTCCTACGAGCAGTACTTC

d_gene: TRBD2
abundance: -
len: 15
j_gene: TRBJ2-1
v_gene: TRBV24-1
CDR3aa: CATSDQLAGKYEQFF
CDR3nt: TGTGCCACCAGTGACCAACTAGCGGGAAAGTATGAGCAGTTCTTC

d_gene: -
abundance: -
len: 15
j_gene: TRBJ2-7
v_gene: TRBV6-2/TRBV6-3
CDR3aa: CASSKGGGNGYEQYF
CDR3nt: TGTGCCAGCAGTAAGGGCGGCGGGAACGGCTACGAGCAGTACTTC

d_gene: TRBD2
abundance: -
len: 18
j_gene: TRBJ2-7
v_gene: TRBV19
CDR3aa: CASSISGTSGSSYYEQYF
CDR3nt: TGTGCCAGTAGTATATCCGGGACTAGCGGGAGTTCCTACTACGAGCAGTACTTC

d_gene: -
abundance: -
len: 15
j_gene: TRBJ1-4
v_gene: TRBV5-1
CDR3aa: CASSNGPSTNEKLFF
CDR3nt: TGCGCCAGCAGCAATGGGCCCTCAACTAATGAAAAACTGTTTTTT

d_gene: TRBD2
abundance: once
len: 16
j_gene: TRBJ2-3
v_gene: TRBV10-3
CDR3aa: CAISEGLAGATDTQYF
CDR3nt: TGTGCCATCAGTGAAGGACTAGCGGGGGCCACAGATACGCAGTATTTT

d_gene: -
abundance: -
len: 19
j_gene: TRBJ2-7
v_gene: TRBV21-1
CDR3aa: CASSTSSGGLLGRSYEQYF
CDR3nt: TGTGCCAGCAGCACCTCCTCAGGGGGGCTACTAGGGAGGTCCTACGAGCAGTACTTC

d_gene: -
abundance: -
len: 13
j_gene: TRBJ1-6
v_gene: TRBV28
CDR3aa: CASQPPGNSPLHF
CDR3nt: TGTGCCAGCCAACCCCCTGGGAATTCACCCCTCCACTTT

d_gene: TRBD1
abundance: few
len: 14
j_gene: TRBJ2-5
v_gene: TRBV15
CDR3aa: CATSRGDREETQYF
CDR3nt: TGTGCCACCAGCAGGGGGGACAGGGAAGAGACCCAGTACTTC

d_gene: -
abundance: once
len: 13
j_gene: TRBJ1-2
v_gene: TRBV5-1
CDR3aa: CASSLEGRYGYTF
CDR3nt: TGCGCCAGCAGCCTAGAGGGTCGGTATGGCTACACCTTC

d_gene: -
abundance: -
len: 12
j_gene: TRBJ2-2
v_gene: TRBV24-1
CDR3aa: CATSDYTGELFF
CDR3nt: TGTGCCACCAGTGATTACACCGGGGAGCTGTTTTTT

d_gene: -
abundance: few
len: 16
j_gene: TRBJ1-3
v_gene: TRBV6-4
CDR3aa: CASSESKLVTGNTIYF
CDR3nt: TGTGCCAGCAGTGAATCGAAATTAGTGACTGGTAACACCATATATTTT

d_gene: -
abundance: -
len: 15
j_gene: TRBJ2-5
v_gene: TRBV5-4
CDR3aa: CASSLVGGYQETQYF
CDR3nt: TGTGCCAGCAGCTTGGTAGGCGGGTATCAAGAGACCCAGTACTTC

d_gene: TRBD2
abundance: -
len: 17
j_gene: TRBJ2-7
v_gene: TRBV5-1
CDR3aa: CASSLAESGASSYEQYF
CDR3nt: TGCGCCAGCAGCTTGGCCGAGAGCGGGGCGAGCTCCTACGAGCAGTACTTC

d_gene: TRBD2
abundance: -
len: 15
j_gene: TRBJ2-3
v_gene: TRBV19
CDR3aa: CATSGTSGRTDTQYF
CDR3nt: TGTGCCACCTCAGGGACTAGCGGGAGAACAGATACGCAGTATTTT

d_gene: -
abundance: -
len: 13
j_gene: TRBJ1-4
v_gene: TRBV15
CDR3aa: CATSRDTRSTYHF
CDR3nt: TGTGCCACCAGCAGAGATACAAGGAGCACCTATCATTTT

d_gene: -
abundance: -
len: 12
j_gene: TRBJ2-7
v_gene: TRBV7-2
CDR3aa: CASSLASGEQYF
CDR3nt: TGTGCCAGCAGCTTAGCGTCCGGCGAGCAGTACTTC